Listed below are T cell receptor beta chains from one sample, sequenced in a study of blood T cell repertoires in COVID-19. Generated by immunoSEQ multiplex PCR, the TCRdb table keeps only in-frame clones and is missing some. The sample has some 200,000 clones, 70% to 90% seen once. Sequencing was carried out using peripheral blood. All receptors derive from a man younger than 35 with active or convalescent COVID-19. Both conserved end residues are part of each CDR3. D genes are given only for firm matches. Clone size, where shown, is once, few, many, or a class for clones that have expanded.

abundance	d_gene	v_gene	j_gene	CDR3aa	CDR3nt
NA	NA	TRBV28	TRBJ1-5	CASSSGIAAQPQHF	TGTGCCAGCAGTTCAGGGATAGCAGCTCAGCCCCAGCATTTT
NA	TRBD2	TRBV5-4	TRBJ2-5	CASSNSGFGARETQYF	TGTGCCAGCAGCAATAGCGGGTTCGGCGCTAGAGAGACCCAGTACTTC
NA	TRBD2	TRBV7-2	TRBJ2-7	CASSFSYSGKGYEQYF	TGTGCCAGCAGCTTTAGTTACAGCGGGAAAGGGTACGAGCAGTACTTC
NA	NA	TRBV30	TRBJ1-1	CAWSVHREGTEAFF	TGTGCCTGGAGTGTTCATCGAGAGGGTACTGAAGCTTTCTTT
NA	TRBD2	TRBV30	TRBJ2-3	CAWSGRESTDTQYF	TGTGCCTGGAGTGGGCGGGAGAGCACAGATACGCAGTATTTT
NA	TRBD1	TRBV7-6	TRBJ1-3	CASSLGAGGFGNTIYF	TGTGCCAGCAGCTTAGGGGCAGGGGGCTTCGGAAACACCATATATTTT
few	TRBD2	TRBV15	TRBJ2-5	CATSRDPSGQETQYF	TGTGCCACCAGCAGAGATCCTAGCGGCCAAGAGACCCAGTACTTC
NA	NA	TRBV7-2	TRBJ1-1	CASSPRQFPLNTEAFF	TGTGCCAGCAGCCCCAGACAGTTTCCTCTGAACACTGAAGCTTTCTTT
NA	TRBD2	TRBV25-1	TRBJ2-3	CASSEAGGPRDTQYF	TGTGCCAGCAGTGAAGCGGGAGGGCCTCGAGATACGCAGTATTTT
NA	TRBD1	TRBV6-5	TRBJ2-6	CASRGRGSGANVLTF	TGTGCCAGCAGGGGCAGGGGGTCTGGGGCCAACGTCCTGACTTTC
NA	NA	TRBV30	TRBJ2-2	CAWSRLVVGELFF	TGTGCCTGGAGCCGACTAGTGGTCGGGGAGCTGTTTTTT
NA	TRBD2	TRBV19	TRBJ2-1	CASSLSGGSSNEQFF	TGTGCCAGTAGTTTAAGCGGGGGATCCTCCAATGAGCAGTTCTTC
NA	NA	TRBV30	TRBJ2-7	CAWAAGSTYEQYF	TGTGCCTGGGCCGCGGGTTCGACCTACGAGCAGTACTTC
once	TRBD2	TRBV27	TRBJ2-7	CASRLSGESDYEQYF	TGTGCCAGCAGACTGAGCGGGGAATCCGATTACGAGCAGTACTTC
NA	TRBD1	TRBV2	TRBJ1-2	CASRGPGTGLSGYTF	TGTGCCAGCAGAGGCCCCGGGACAGGGCTTAGTGGCTACACCTTC
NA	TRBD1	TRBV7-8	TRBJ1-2	CASSHGQVNYGYTF	TGTGCCAGCAGCCACGGACAGGTGAACTATGGCTACACCTTC
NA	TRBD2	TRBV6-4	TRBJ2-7	CASSVPAGVFSYEQYF	TGTGCCAGCAGTGTACCAGCGGGAGTCTTTTCCTACGAGCAGTACTTC
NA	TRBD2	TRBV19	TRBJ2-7	CASSISGGSSYEQYF	TGTGCCAGTAGTATATCGGGCGGGAGCTCCTACGAGCAGTACTTC
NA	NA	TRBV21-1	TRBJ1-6	CASSLPDLTGNSPLHF	TGTGCCAGCAGCTTGCCGGATCTGACGGGGAATTCACCCCTCCACTTT
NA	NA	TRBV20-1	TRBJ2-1	CSASKGGQLYNEQFF	TGCAGTGCTAGTAAGGGGGGACAGTTGTACAATGAGCAGTTCTTC
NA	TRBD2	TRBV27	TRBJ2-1	CASSPYWTSGISESSYNEQFF	TGTGCCAGCAGTCCCTATTGGACTAGCGGGATTTCGGAGAGCTCCTACAATGAGCAGTTCTTC
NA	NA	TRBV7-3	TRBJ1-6	CASSLSPPQGPNSPLHF	TGTGCCAGCAGCTTATCCCCCCCCCAGGGGCCAAATTCACCCCTCCACTTT
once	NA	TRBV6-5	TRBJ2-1	CASTADTPYNEQFF	TGTGCCAGCACCGCGGACACCCCCTACAATGAGCAGTTCTTC
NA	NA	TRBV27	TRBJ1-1	CASSSLSTAMNTEAFF	TGTGCCAGCAGTTCTCTAAGTACAGCTATGAACACTGAAGCTTTCTTT
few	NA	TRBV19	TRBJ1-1	CASSTGEHNGEAFF	TGTGCCAGTAGTACCGGGGAACACAACGGTGAAGCTTTCTTT
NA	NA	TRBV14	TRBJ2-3	CASSQSRVWVGTDTQYF	TGTGCCAGCAGCCAATCCAGGGTTTGGGTAGGGACAGATACGCAGTATTTT
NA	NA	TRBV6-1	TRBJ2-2	CASSEQGGAGELFF	TGTGCCAGCAGTGAACAAGGAGGGGCCGGGGAGCTGTTTTTT
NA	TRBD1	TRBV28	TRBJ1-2	CASSLRDWGQGFYGYTF	TGTGCCAGCAGTTTACGCGATTGGGGACAGGGCTTCTATGGCTACACCTTC
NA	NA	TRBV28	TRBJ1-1	CASSPEQGVAFF	TGTGCCAGCAGTCCGGAACAGGGCGTCGCTTTCTTT
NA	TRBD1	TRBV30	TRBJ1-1	CAWDRGEYTEAFF	TGTGCCTGGGACAGGGGGGAGTACACTGAAGCTTTCTTT
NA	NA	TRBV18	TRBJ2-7	CASSLIGAYEQYF	TGTGCCAGCTCACTAATAGGGGCCTACGAGCAGTACTTC
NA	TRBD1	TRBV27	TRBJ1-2	CASRTLGQGYGYTF	TGTGCCAGCAGAACCCTGGGACAGGGGTATGGCTACACCTTC
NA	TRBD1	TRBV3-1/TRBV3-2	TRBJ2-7	CASSQGQGRQGRYEQYF	TGTGCCAGCAGCCAAGGCCAAGGTAGACAGGGTCGATACGAGCAGTACTTC
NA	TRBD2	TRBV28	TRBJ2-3	CASGAGGTDTQYF	TGTGCCAGCGGAGCGGGGGGCACAGATACGCAGTATTTT
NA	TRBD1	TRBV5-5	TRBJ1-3	CASSYASSWDSQF	TGTGCCAGCAGCTACGCGAGTTCTTGGGACAGTCAGTTT
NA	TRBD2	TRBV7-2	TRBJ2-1	CASSNGLAGGKSSYNEQFF	TGTGCCAGCAGCAACGGACTAGCGGGAGGTAAGAGCTCCTACAATGAGCAGTTCTTC
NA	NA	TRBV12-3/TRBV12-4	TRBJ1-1	CASSFSGGPEAFF	TGTGCCAGCAGTTTCAGCGGAGGACCTGAAGCTTTCTTT
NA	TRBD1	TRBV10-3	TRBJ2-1	CAISVGDRGMNEQFF	TGTGCCATCAGTGTTGGGGACAGGGGGATGAATGAGCAGTTCTTC
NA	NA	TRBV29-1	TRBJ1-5	CSARSAGHNQPQHF	TGCAGCGCAAGGTCGGCAGGGCACAATCAGCCCCAGCATTTT
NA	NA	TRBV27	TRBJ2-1	CASSFVGSDNEQFF	TGTGCCAGCAGTTTCGTCGGGTCGGACAATGAGCAGTTCTTC
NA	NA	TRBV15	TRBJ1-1	CATSRDRGATEAFF	TGTGCCACCAGCAGAGATCGGGGGGCCACTGAAGCTTTCTTT
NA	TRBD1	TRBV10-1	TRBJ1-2	CASSSGTGNNYGYTF	TGCGCCAGCAGCAGCGGGACAGGGAATAACTATGGCTACACCTTC
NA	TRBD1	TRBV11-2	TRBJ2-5	CASSLVGRQGLETQYF	TGTGCCAGCAGCTTAGTCGGGAGACAGGGGTTAGAGACCCAGTACTTC
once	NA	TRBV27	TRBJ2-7	CASSPGLVRRPYEQYF	TGTGCCAGCAGTCCCGGACTGGTCCGGAGGCCCTACGAGCAGTACTTC
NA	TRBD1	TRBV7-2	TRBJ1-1	CASSARTGRNTEAFF	TGTGCCAGCAGCGCCAGGACAGGGAGAAACACTGAAGCTTTCTTT
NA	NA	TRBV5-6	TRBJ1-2	CASSPVKGRDYGYTF	TGTGCCAGCAGCCCCGTAAAGGGGAGGGACTATGGCTACACCTTC
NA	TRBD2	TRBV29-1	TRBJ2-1	CSVQRTSGRELQFF	TGCAGCGTCCAACGGACTAGCGGGAGGGAGCTGCAGTTCTTC
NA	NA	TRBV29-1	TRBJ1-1	CSGGTAAEDERLNTEAFF	TGCAGTGGGGGCACTGCAGCGGAGGACGAACGGTTGAACACTGAAGCTTTCTTT
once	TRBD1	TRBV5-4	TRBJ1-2	CASRLGTATVSNYGYTF	TGTGCCAGCAGACTCGGGACAGCGACCGTCTCTAACTATGGCTACACCTTC
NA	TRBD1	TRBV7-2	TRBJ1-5	CASSGDRTYSNQPQHF	TGTGCCAGCAGCGGGGACAGGACTTATAGCAATCAGCCCCAGCATTTT
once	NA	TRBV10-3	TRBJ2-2	CATTGAGELFF	TGTGCCACGACAGGAGCCGGGGAGCTGTTTTTT
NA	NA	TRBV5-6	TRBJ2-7	CASSLTGKRGILYEQYF	TGTGCCAGCAGTCTCACAGGGAAGAGGGGGATCCTCTACGAGCAGTACTTC
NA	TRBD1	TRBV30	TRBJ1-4	CAWRTGQGGEKLFF	TGTGCCTGGAGGACGGGACAGGGCGGCGAAAAACTGTTTTTT
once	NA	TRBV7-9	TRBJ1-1	CASSLSDSNTEAFF	TGTGCCAGCAGCCTATCAGACTCGAACACTGAAGCTTTCTTT
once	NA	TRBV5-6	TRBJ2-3	CASSSRTRTYTDTQYF	TGTGCCAGCAGCTCAAGGACTCGAACGTACACAGATACGCAGTATTTT
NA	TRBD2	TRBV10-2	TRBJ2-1	CASSVELAAYNEQFF	TGCGCCAGCAGTGTCGAACTAGCGGCCTACAATGAGCAGTTCTTC
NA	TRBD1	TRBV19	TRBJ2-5	CASSADTGGETQYF	TGTGCCAGTAGCGCTGATACAGGGGGGGAGACCCAGTACTTC
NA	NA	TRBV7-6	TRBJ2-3	CASSLVREGTQYF	TGTGCCAGCAGCTTAGTCAGGGAAGGTACGCAGTATTTT
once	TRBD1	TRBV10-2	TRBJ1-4	CASIRTGGTTNEKLFF	TGCGCCAGCATCCGGACAGGGGGGACAACTAATGAAAAACTGTTTTTT
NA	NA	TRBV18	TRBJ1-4	CASSPQQGREKLFF	TGTGCCAGCTCACCACAACAGGGCCGGGAAAAACTGTTTTTT